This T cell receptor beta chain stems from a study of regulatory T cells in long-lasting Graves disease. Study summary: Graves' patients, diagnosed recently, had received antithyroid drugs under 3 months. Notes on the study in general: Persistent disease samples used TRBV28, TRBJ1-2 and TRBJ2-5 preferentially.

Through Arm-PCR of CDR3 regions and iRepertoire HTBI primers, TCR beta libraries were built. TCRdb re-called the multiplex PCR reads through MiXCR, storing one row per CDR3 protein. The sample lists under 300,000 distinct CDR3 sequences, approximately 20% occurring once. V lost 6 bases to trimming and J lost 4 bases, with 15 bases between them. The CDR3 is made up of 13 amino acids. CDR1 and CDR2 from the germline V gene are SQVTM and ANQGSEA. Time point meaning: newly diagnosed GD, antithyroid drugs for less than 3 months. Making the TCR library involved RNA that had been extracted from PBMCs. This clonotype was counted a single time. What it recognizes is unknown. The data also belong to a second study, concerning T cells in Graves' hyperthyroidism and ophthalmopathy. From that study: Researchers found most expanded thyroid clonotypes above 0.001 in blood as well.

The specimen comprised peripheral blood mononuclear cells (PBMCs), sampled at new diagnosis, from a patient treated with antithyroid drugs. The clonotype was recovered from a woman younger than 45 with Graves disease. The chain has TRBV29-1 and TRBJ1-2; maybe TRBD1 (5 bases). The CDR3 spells CSVGSGEAYGYTF. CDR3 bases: TGCAGCGTGGGATCGGGGGAGGCCTATGGCTACACCTTC.